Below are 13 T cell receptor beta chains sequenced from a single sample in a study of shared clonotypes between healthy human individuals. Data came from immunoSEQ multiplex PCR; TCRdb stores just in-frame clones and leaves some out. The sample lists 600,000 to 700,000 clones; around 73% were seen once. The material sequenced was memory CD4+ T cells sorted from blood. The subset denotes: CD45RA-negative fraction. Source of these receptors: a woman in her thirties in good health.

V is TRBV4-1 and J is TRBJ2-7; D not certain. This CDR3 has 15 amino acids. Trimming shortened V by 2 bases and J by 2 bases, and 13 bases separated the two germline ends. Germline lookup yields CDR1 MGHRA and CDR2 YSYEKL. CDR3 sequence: CASSQRIGDTYEQYF. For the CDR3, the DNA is TGCGCCAGCAGCCAAAGAATTGGCGATACCTACGAGCAGTACTTC.

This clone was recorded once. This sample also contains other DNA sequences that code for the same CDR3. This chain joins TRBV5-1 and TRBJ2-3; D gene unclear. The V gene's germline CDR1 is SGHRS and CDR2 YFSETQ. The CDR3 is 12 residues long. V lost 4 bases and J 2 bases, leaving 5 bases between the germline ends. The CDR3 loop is CASSPSTDTQYF. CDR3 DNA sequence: TGCGCCAGCAGCCCCTCCACAGATACGCAGTATTTT.

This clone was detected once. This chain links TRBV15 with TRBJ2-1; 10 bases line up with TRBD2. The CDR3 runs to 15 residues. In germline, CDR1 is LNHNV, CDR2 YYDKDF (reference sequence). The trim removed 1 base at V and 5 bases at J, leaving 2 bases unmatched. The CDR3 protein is CATSRATSGNNEQFF. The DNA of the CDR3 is TGTGCCACCAGCAGAGCCACTAGCGGGAACAATGAGCAGTTCTTC.

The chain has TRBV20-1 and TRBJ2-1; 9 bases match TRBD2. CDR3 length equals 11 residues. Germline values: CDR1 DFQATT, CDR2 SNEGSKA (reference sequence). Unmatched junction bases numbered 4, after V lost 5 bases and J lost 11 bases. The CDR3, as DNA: TGCAGTGCTGGTAGCGGGAGTAAGCAGTTCTTC. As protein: CSAGSGSKQFF.

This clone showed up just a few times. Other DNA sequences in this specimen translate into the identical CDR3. The CDR3 here is CASSQAGGDTQYF. As DNA, the CDR3 is TGCGCCAGCAGCCAAGCGGGAGGAGATACGCAGTATTTT. This chain connects TRBV4-1 to TRBJ2-3; 7 bases map to TRBD2. V shed 1 base, J shed 5 bases, and the junction held 0 bases outside the gene matches. This CDR3 is built from 13 residues. In germline, CDR1 is MGHRA, CDR2 YSYEKL.

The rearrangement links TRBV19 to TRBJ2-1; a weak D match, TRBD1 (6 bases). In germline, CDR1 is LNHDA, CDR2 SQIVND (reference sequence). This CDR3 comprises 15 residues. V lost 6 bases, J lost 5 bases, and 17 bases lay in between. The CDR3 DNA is TGTGCCAGTAGCAAGTACTCGGACAGCCACAATGAGCAGTTCTTC. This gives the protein CASSKYSDSHNEQFF.

CDR3 in amino acids: CACRRHATNEKLFF. The CDR3 DNA follows: TGTGCCTGCCGGCGGCACGCAACTAATGAAAAACTGTTTTTT. The chain is built from TRBV30 and TRBJ1-4; D unclear. Germline V gene sequence: CDR1 GTSNPN, CDR2 SVGIG (reference sequence). V lost 6 bases and J lost 0, with 11 bases in between. The CDR3 extends over 14 amino acids.

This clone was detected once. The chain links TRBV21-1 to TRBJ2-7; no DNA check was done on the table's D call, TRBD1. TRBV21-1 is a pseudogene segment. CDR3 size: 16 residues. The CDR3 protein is CASSKARAGFSYEQYF. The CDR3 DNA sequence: TGTGCCAGCAGCAAAGCGCGTGCAGGGTTCTCCTACGAGCAGTACTTC.

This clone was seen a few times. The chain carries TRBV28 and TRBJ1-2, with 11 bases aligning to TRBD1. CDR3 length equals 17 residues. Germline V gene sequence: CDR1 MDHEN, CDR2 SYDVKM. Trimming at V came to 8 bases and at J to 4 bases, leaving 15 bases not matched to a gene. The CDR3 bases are TGTGCCAGCGGAAAAGCGGGGACAGGGGGTATTTTCTATGGCTACACCTTC. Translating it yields CASGKAGTGGIFYGYTF.

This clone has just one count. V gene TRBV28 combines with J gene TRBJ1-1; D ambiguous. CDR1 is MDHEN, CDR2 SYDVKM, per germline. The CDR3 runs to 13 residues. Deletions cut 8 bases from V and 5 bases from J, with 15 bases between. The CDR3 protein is CASRWRERTEAFF. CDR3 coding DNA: TGTGCCAGCCGGTGGCGGGAACGGACTGAAGCTTTCTTT.

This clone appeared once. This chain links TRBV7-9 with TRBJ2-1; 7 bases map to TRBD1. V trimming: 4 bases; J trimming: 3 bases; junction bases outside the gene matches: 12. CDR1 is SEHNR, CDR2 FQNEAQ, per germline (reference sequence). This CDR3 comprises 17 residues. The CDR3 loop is CASSSSAGTDYYNEQFF. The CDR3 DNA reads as TGTGCCAGCAGCTCCAGCGCCGGGACAGATTACTACAATGAGCAGTTCTTC.

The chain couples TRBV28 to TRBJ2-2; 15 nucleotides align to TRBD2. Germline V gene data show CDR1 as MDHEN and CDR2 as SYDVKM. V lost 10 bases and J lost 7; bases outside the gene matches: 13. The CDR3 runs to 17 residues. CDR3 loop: CATLALGLAGGDGELFF. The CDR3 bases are TGTGCCACCCTGGCCCTGGGACTAGCGGGAGGTGACGGGGAGCTGTTTTTT. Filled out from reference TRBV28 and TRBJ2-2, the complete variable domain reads DVKVTQSSRYLVKRTGEKVFLECVQDMDHENMFWYRQDPGLGLRLIYFSYDVKMKEKGDIPEGYSVSREKKERFSLILESASTNQTSMYLCATLALGLAGGDGELFFGEGSRLTVL.

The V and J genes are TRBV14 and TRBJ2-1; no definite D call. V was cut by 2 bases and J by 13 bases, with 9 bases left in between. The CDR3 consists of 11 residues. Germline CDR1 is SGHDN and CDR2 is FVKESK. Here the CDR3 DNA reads TGTGCCAGCAGCCAAAACGAGCGCCAGTTCTTC. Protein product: CASSQNERQFF.